This is a list of T cell receptor beta chains from one sample in a study of technical replicates of blood from several donors. Some clones are missing from TCRdb's copy, which holds only in-frame ones; the method was immunoSEQ multiplex PCR. The repertoire holds roughly 100,000 clones, with almost 97% as singletons. The specimen sequenced was T cells isolated from PBMCs. The receptors originated from a human donor in good health. The CDR3 runs from the conserved cysteine through the conserved F or W. The D gene is left open where the match is weak. Rows give clone size only sometimes, using once, few, many, or a class for an expanded clone.

cdr3_aa: CASSPGAGHNYGYTF
cdr3_nt: TGCGCCAGCAGCCCCGGCGCAGGACATAACTATGGCTACACCTTC
d_call: NA
j_call: TRBJ1-2
clone_size: NA
v_call: TRBV5-1
cdr3_length: 15

cdr3_aa: CAREGQLNTEAFF
cdr3_nt: TGTGCCAGAGAGGGACAGTTGAACACTGAAGCTTTCTTT
d_call: TRBD1
j_call: TRBJ1-1
clone_size: few
v_call: TRBV2
cdr3_length: 13

cdr3_aa: CASSSGTEQETQYF
cdr3_nt: TGTGCCAGCAGCTCCGGGACAGAGCAGGAGACCCAGTACTTC
d_call: TRBD1
j_call: TRBJ2-5
clone_size: once
v_call: TRBV7-7
cdr3_length: 14

cdr3_aa: CASSLDSANYGYTF
cdr3_nt: TGTGCCAGCAGCTTGGACAGTGCTAACTATGGCTACACCTTC
d_call: NA
j_call: TRBJ1-2
clone_size: NA
v_call: TRBV7-8
cdr3_length: 14

cdr3_aa: CASSWGLAGADTQYF
cdr3_nt: TGTGCCAGCAGCTGGGGACTAGCGGGAGCAGATACGCAGTATTTT
d_call: TRBD2
j_call: TRBJ2-3
clone_size: NA
v_call: TRBV5-8
cdr3_length: 15

cdr3_aa: CAISTGRLSYEQYF
cdr3_nt: TGTGCCATCAGTACAGGGCGTTTGTCCTACGAGCAGTACTTC
d_call: NA
j_call: TRBJ2-7
clone_size: NA
v_call: TRBV10-3
cdr3_length: 14

cdr3_aa: CASSPGGAAEAFF
cdr3_nt: TGTGCCAGTAGTCCCGGGGGGGCGGCTGAAGCTTTCTTT
d_call: NA
j_call: TRBJ1-1
clone_size: NA
v_call: TRBV19
cdr3_length: 13

cdr3_aa: CASSLSSGTSGYNEQFF
cdr3_nt: TGTGCCAGCAGCTTGTCGTCCGGGACTAGCGGATACAATGAGCAGTTCTTC
d_call: TRBD2
j_call: TRBJ2-1
clone_size: NA
v_call: TRBV11-1
cdr3_length: 17

cdr3_aa: CASSPPQATYEQYF
cdr3_nt: TGTGCCAGCTCACCCCCCCAGGCGACCTACGAGCAGTACTTC
d_call: NA
j_call: TRBJ2-7
clone_size: NA
v_call: TRBV18
cdr3_length: 14

cdr3_aa: CASSLGQGGAFF
cdr3_nt: TGTGCCAGCAGCTTAGGACAGGGGGGAGCTTTCTTT
d_call: TRBD1
j_call: TRBJ1-1
clone_size: NA
v_call: TRBV7-6
cdr3_length: 12

cdr3_aa: CASSPTSRQGLTYEQYF
cdr3_nt: TGTGCCAGCTCACCAACATCACGACAGGGATTGACCTACGAGCAGTACTTC
d_call: TRBD1
j_call: TRBJ2-7
clone_size: NA
v_call: TRBV18
cdr3_length: 17

cdr3_aa: CASSLDRVSPQHF
cdr3_nt: TGCGCCAGCAGCTTGGACAGGGTGTCTCCCCAGCATTTT
d_call: NA
j_call: TRBJ1-5
clone_size: NA
v_call: TRBV5-1
cdr3_length: 13

cdr3_aa: CASSIPSRELSSYEQYF
cdr3_nt: TGTGCCAGTAGTATCCCCTCGCGGGAGCTATCCTCCTACGAGCAGTACTTC
d_call: TRBD2
j_call: TRBJ2-7
clone_size: NA
v_call: TRBV28
cdr3_length: 17

cdr3_aa: CASSTPGQPPSYNEQFF
cdr3_nt: TGTGCCAGTAGTACTCCGGGACAACCACCCTCCTACAATGAGCAGTTCTTC
d_call: NA
j_call: TRBJ2-1
clone_size: NA
v_call: TRBV19
cdr3_length: 17

cdr3_aa: CASSDRVYEQFF
cdr3_nt: TGTGCCAGCAGTGACAGGGTCTATGAGCAGTTCTTC
d_call: TRBD1
j_call: TRBJ2-1
clone_size: NA
v_call: TRBV28
cdr3_length: 12

cdr3_aa: CASRSSSDEQFF
cdr3_nt: TGTGCCAGCAGGTCCAGCAGCGATGAGCAGTTCTTC
d_call: NA
j_call: TRBJ2-1
clone_size: NA
v_call: TRBV5-4
cdr3_length: 12

cdr3_aa: CASSQKGGGLTEAFF
cdr3_nt: TGTGCCAGCAGCCAAAAGGGCGGGGGGCTCACTGAAGCTTTCTTT
d_call: NA
j_call: TRBJ1-1
clone_size: NA
v_call: TRBV4-2
cdr3_length: 15

cdr3_aa: CASSYYSPYEQYF
cdr3_nt: TGTGCCAGCAGTTACTACAGTCCCTACGAGCAGTACTTC
d_call: NA
j_call: TRBJ2-7
clone_size: once
v_call: TRBV6-5
cdr3_length: 13

cdr3_aa: CASSYSLEAFF
cdr3_nt: TGTGCCAGCAGTTACTCACTTGAAGCTTTCTTT
d_call: NA
j_call: TRBJ1-1
clone_size: NA
v_call: TRBV6-6
cdr3_length: 11

cdr3_aa: CASGALAGVISYNEQFF
cdr3_nt: TGTGCCAGCGGGGCTCTAGCGGGAGTGATATCCTACAATGAGCAGTTCTTC
d_call: TRBD2
j_call: TRBJ2-1
clone_size: NA
v_call: TRBV27
cdr3_length: 17

cdr3_aa: CASGSDREINEQYF
cdr3_nt: TGTGCCAGCGGGTCGGACAGGGAAATCAACGAGCAGTACTTC
d_call: TRBD1
j_call: TRBJ2-7
clone_size: NA
v_call: TRBV27
cdr3_length: 14

cdr3_aa: CASSFILDSYEQYF
cdr3_nt: TGTGCCAGCAGTTTCATCCTGGACAGCTACGAGCAGTACTTC
d_call: NA
j_call: TRBJ2-7
clone_size: NA
v_call: TRBV6-6
cdr3_length: 14

cdr3_aa: CASSEGILAGTNEQFF
cdr3_nt: TGTGCCAGCAGTGAAGGGATACTAGCGGGTACCAATGAGCAGTTCTTC
d_call: TRBD2
j_call: TRBJ2-1
clone_size: NA
v_call: TRBV25-1
cdr3_length: 16

cdr3_aa: CSVVGTGGNEQFF
cdr3_nt: TGCAGCGTTGTAGGGACAGGGGGCAATGAGCAGTTCTTC
d_call: TRBD1
j_call: TRBJ2-1
clone_size: NA
v_call: TRBV29-1
cdr3_length: 13

cdr3_aa: CSATYNEQFF
cdr3_nt: TGCAGTGCTACGTACAATGAGCAGTTCTTC
d_call: NA
j_call: TRBJ2-1
clone_size: NA
v_call: TRBV20-1
cdr3_length: 10

cdr3_aa: CAWSIIDEQYF
cdr3_nt: TGTGCCTGGAGTATCATAGACGAGCAGTACTTC
d_call: NA
j_call: TRBJ2-7
clone_size: NA
v_call: TRBV30
cdr3_length: 11

cdr3_aa: CASLSWDKGRTGELFF
cdr3_nt: TGTGCCAGCCTTTCCTGGGACAAGGGACGGACCGGGGAGCTGTTTTTT
d_call: NA
j_call: TRBJ2-2
clone_size: NA
v_call: TRBV27
cdr3_length: 16

cdr3_aa: CASSAGGSTEAFF
cdr3_nt: TGTGCCAGCAGTGCAGGGGGCTCCACTGAAGCTTTCTTT
d_call: TRBD1
j_call: TRBJ1-1
clone_size: NA
v_call: TRBV27
cdr3_length: 13

cdr3_aa: CASNRRLQDTGELFF
cdr3_nt: TGTGCCAGCAACAGAAGGCTACAGGACACCGGGGAGCTGTTTTTT
d_call: NA
j_call: TRBJ2-2
clone_size: NA
v_call: TRBV6-5
cdr3_length: 15

cdr3_aa: CASSVGGGSGADTQYF
cdr3_nt: TGTGCCAGCAGCGTAGGGGGCGGGAGTGGCGCAGATACGCAGTATTTT
d_call: TRBD2
j_call: TRBJ2-3
clone_size: NA
v_call: TRBV9
cdr3_length: 16

cdr3_aa: CASGLTGTSGSSEQFF
cdr3_nt: TGTGCTAGTGGTTTGACCGGGACTAGCGGGAGTAGTGAGCAGTTCTTC
d_call: TRBD2
j_call: TRBJ2-1
clone_size: NA
v_call: TRBV12-5
cdr3_length: 16

cdr3_aa: CASSSGGSNQPQHF
cdr3_nt: TGTGCCAGTAGTAGTGGGGGGAGCAATCAGCCCCAGCATTTT
d_call: NA
j_call: TRBJ1-5
clone_size: once
v_call: TRBV19
cdr3_length: 14

cdr3_aa: CASSQTSPLYNEQFF
cdr3_nt: TGTGCCAGCAGTCAAACTAGCCCTCTCTACAATGAGCAGTTCTTC
d_call: NA
j_call: TRBJ2-1
clone_size: NA
v_call: TRBV6-1
cdr3_length: 15

cdr3_aa: CAISDGETDTQYF
cdr3_nt: TGTGCCATCAGTGACGGAGAAACAGATACGCAGTATTTT
d_call: NA
j_call: TRBJ2-3
clone_size: NA
v_call: TRBV10-3
cdr3_length: 13

cdr3_aa: CASSQGLAGGINEQFF
cdr3_nt: TGTGCCAGCAGCCAGGGCCTAGCGGGAGGAATAAATGAGCAGTTCTTC
d_call: TRBD2
j_call: TRBJ2-1
clone_size: NA
v_call: TRBV14
cdr3_length: 16

cdr3_aa: CASSPRGVTEAFF
cdr3_nt: TGTGCCAGCAGTCCCAGGGGGGTCACTGAAGCTTTCTTT
d_call: TRBD1
j_call: TRBJ1-1
clone_size: NA
v_call: TRBV6-1
cdr3_length: 13

cdr3_aa: CASSLTEYTEAFF
cdr3_nt: TGTGCCAGCAGCTTAACGGAGTATACTGAAGCTTTCTTT
d_call: NA
j_call: TRBJ1-1
clone_size: NA
v_call: TRBV5-4
cdr3_length: 13

cdr3_aa: CAWMGLWGGSNTGELFF
cdr3_nt: TGTGCCTGGATGGGGTTATGGGGGGGATCGAACACCGGGGAGCTGTTTTTT
d_call: TRBD2
j_call: TRBJ2-2
clone_size: once
v_call: TRBV30
cdr3_length: 17

cdr3_aa: CASKLPSGNNEQFF
cdr3_nt: TGTGCCAGCAAACTCCCTAGCGGTAACAATGAGCAGTTCTTC
d_call: TRBD2
j_call: TRBJ2-1
clone_size: NA
v_call: TRBV2
cdr3_length: 14

cdr3_aa: CASSVAQAGVAYTQYF
cdr3_nt: TGTGCCAGCAGCGTAGCTCAAGCGGGAGTGGCGTATACGCAGTATTTT
d_call: TRBD2
j_call: TRBJ2-3
clone_size: NA
v_call: TRBV9
cdr3_length: 16

cdr3_aa: CASSFTRNTEAFF
cdr3_nt: TGCGCCAGCAGCTTTACCAGGAACACTGAAGCTTTCTTT
d_call: NA
j_call: TRBJ1-1
clone_size: NA
v_call: TRBV4-3
cdr3_length: 13

cdr3_aa: CATTGETGKHTF
cdr3_nt: TGTGCCACCACGGGGGAGACAGGGAAGCACACCTTC
d_call: TRBD1
j_call: TRBJ1-2
clone_size: once
v_call: TRBV19
cdr3_length: 12

cdr3_aa: CASSSGGYGYTF
cdr3_nt: TGTGCCAGTAGTAGCGGAGGCTATGGCTACACCTTC
d_call: NA
j_call: TRBJ1-2
clone_size: NA
v_call: TRBV19
cdr3_length: 12

cdr3_aa: CASSADWSYEQYF
cdr3_nt: TGTGCCAGCAGCGCGGACTGGTCCTACGAGCAGTACTTC
d_call: NA
j_call: TRBJ2-7
clone_size: NA
v_call: TRBV7-8
cdr3_length: 13

cdr3_aa: CSVEERTGSGYTF
cdr3_nt: TGCAGCGTTGAAGAACGGACAGGCAGTGGCTACACCTTC
d_call: TRBD1
j_call: TRBJ1-2
clone_size: NA
v_call: TRBV29-1
cdr3_length: 13

cdr3_aa: CASSHLAGSSTDTQYF
cdr3_nt: TGTGCCAGCAGCCATCTAGCGGGTTCTAGCACAGATACGCAGTATTTT
d_call: TRBD2
j_call: TRBJ2-3
clone_size: once
v_call: TRBV5-8
cdr3_length: 16

cdr3_aa: CATSRDRGGRPYEQYF
cdr3_nt: TGTGCCACCAGCAGAGATAGAGGGGGCAGGCCCTACGAGCAGTACTTC
d_call: TRBD1
j_call: TRBJ2-7
clone_size: NA
v_call: TRBV15
cdr3_length: 16

cdr3_aa: CASSGGQHTDTQYF
cdr3_nt: TGTGCCAGCAGTGGGGGACAGCACACAGATACGCAGTATTTT
d_call: TRBD1
j_call: TRBJ2-3
clone_size: NA
v_call: TRBV27
cdr3_length: 14

cdr3_aa: CASSYSGGRAIDEQFF
cdr3_nt: TGTGCCAGCAGTTACTCAGGCGGGAGGGCCATCGATGAGCAGTTCTTC
d_call: TRBD2
j_call: TRBJ2-1
clone_size: NA
v_call: TRBV6-5
cdr3_length: 16

cdr3_aa: CASSSDRAYEQYF
cdr3_nt: TGCGCCAGCAGCTCGGACAGGGCCTACGAGCAGTACTTC
d_call: TRBD1
j_call: TRBJ2-7
clone_size: NA
v_call: TRBV5-1
cdr3_length: 13

cdr3_aa: CASSYSGTGFAEQFF
cdr3_nt: TGTGCCAGCAGTTACTCTGGGACAGGGTTCGCTGAGCAGTTCTTC
d_call: TRBD1
j_call: TRBJ2-1
clone_size: NA
v_call: TRBV6-5
cdr3_length: 15